The next 8 T cell receptor beta chains were all read from a single sample in a study of monozygotic twins with inflammatory bowel disease. TCRdb re-called the 5' RACE reads and gives one entry per CDR3 protein, without DNA. This sample carries about 300,000 distinct CDR3 sequences, with 5.5% to 6.5% going to the ten biggest clones. Sequences were obtained from blood. These receptors originate from a human donor with ulcerative colitis or Crohn's disease, or a healthy co-twin of an affected twin (not recorded which).

The chain carries TRBV5-1 and TRBJ2-1. The germline V gene has CDR1 SGHRS and CDR2 YFSETQ. This CDR3 region has 15 residues. This chain's CDR3 is CASSLGGSAYNEQFF. Looking up the rest from reference TRBV5-1 and TRBJ2-1 gives the full variable domain: KAGVTQTPRYLIKTRGQQVTLSCSPISGHRSVSWYQQTPGQGLQFLFEYFSETQRNKGNFPGRFSGRQFSNSRSEMNVSTLELGDSALYLCASSLGGSAYNEQFFGPGTRLTVL.

The chain links TRBV7-2 to TRBJ1-1; TCRdb gives TRBD1 as the D gene, but with no DNA this cannot be confirmed. CDR1 and CDR2 from the germline V gene are SGHTA and FQGNSA. The CDR3 runs to 14 residues. This CDR3 is CASSTQGIGTEAFF. Drawing the rest from reference TRBV7-2 and TRBJ1-1, the complete variable domain is GAGVSQSPSNKVTEKGKDVELRCDPISGHTALYWYRQSLGQGLEFLIYFQGNSAPDKSGLPSDRFSAERTGGSVSTLTIQRTQQEDSAVYLCASSTQGIGTEAFFGQGTRLTVV.

The V call is TRBV7-8, the J call TRBJ2-7; TCRdb designates TRBD1, a call that cannot be tested without DNA. Per germline, CDR1 SGHVS and CDR2 FQNEAQ. There are 14 residues in the CDR3. CDR3 sequence: CASSLGGQALEQYF.

The chain couples TRBV12-3 or TRBV12-4 to TRBJ2-5; TCRdb names TRBD2, which stays unverified in the absence of DNA. The CDR3 is made up of 18 amino acids. This CDR3 is CASSLGGLAGSSGETQYF.

J is TRBJ2-3 and V is TRBV4-3. The CDR3 spans 14 residues. CDR1 is LGHNA, CDR2 YSLEER, per germline. The CDR3 is CASSQGGQEDTQYF.

The gene calls are TRBV25-1 and TRBJ2-1; TCRdb selects TRBD2, and the lack of DNA leaves this call unchecked. The CDR3 spans 19 residues. The V gene's germline CDR1 is MGHDK and CDR2 SYGVNS. CDR3 sequence reads: CASRALAGDSPLTYNEQFF.

J is TRBJ1-3 and V is TRBV20-1; TCRdb selects TRBD1, and the lack of DNA leaves this call unchecked. The germline gives CDR1 DFQATT, CDR2 SNEGSKA (reference sequence). The CDR3 has 13 residues. CDR3 sequence reads: CSASRGPGNTIYF.

The chain is built from TRBV27 and TRBJ2-5; the TRBD2 assignment by TCRdb is unverifiable without DNA. The V gene's germline CDR1 is MNHEY and CDR2 SMNVEV (reference sequence). This CDR3 contains 16 residues. The CDR3 loop reads CASRSIRGGSAETQYF.